The clone carrying this T cell receptor (beta chain) has more than one count but fewer than ten. MiXCR was run by TCRdb on the RT-PCR reads, yielding one entry per CDR3 protein. The sample lists about 540,000 distinct CDR3 sequences, around 21% occurring once. This CDR3 comprises 13 residues. Trimming stripped 1 base from V and 5 bases from J, with 11 bases between. Germline V gene sequence: CDR1 DFQATT, CDR2 SNEGSKA (reference sequence). These data belong to a study of response to subunit inactivated influenza vaccine. Separately, the same data were catalogued under a study of T cells expressing NK-cell markers. That source reports: 5'RACE template switching with UMIs produced the TCR beta cDNA. In sorted CD3+CD56+NKG2C+, CD3+CD56+NKG2C- and CD3+CD56-NKG2C+ T cells, TCR beta repertoires were obtained. Alpha-beta TCR T cells were the sole sorting target in several experiments, owing to an anti-gamma-delta TCR antibody.

The TCR comes from a man in his forties or fifties who received an inactivated influenza vaccine. V gene TRBV20-1 combines with J gene TRBJ2-5, with D tentatively TRBD2 (7 bases). Here the sequenced sample was CD4+ T cells sorted from PBMCs, taken 11 to 12 days after vaccination. The CDR3 region is CSARVGGRETQYF. Written as DNA, the CDR3 is TGCAGTGCTAGAGTGGGGGGGCGGGAGACCCAGTACTTC.